The 10 T cell receptor beta chains below come from one sample, sequenced in a study of Graves' ophthalmopathy and Graves' hyperthyroidism. The study amplified TCR beta CDR3 regions using RNA transcripts. Second-round multiplex PCR came after a first-round RT-PCR that employed HTBI primers. MiXCR, applied by TCRdb to the multiplex PCR reads, yields one record per CDR3 protein. The top ten clones hold 40% to 45% of a sample with around 670,000 distinct CDR3 sequences, 40% of them seen once. The sequencing sample was made of peripheral blood. These receptors were collected from an adult man with Graves' ophthalmopathy.

This clonotype was counted at least ten times. The chain uses TRBV29-1 and TRBJ1-2, with D uncertain. Germline CDR1 is SQVTM and CDR2 is ANQGSEA. V dropped 3 bases and J dropped 4 bases, with 18 bases sitting between them. The CDR3 runs to 15 residues. CDR3 bases: TGCAGCGTTGATGACCAGTCCCCGGCTAGCTATGGCTACACCTTC. Amino acids: CSVDDQSPASYGYTF.

About this clonotype: The missing conserved phenylalanine or tryptophan at the end of this CDR3 makes a read error likely. This sequence joins TRBV2 and TRBJ2-5, with D unclear. This CDR3 region has 12 residues. Germline CDR1 SNHLY, CDR2 FYNNEI. The CDR3 coding sequence is TGTGCCAGCAGCGAAGTCAGAGAGACCCAGTACCTC. It encodes CASSEVRETQYL.

This clonotype appeared a few times. The chain uses TRBV20-1 and TRBJ1-5; D not certain. V was cut by 3 bases and J by 7 bases, with 13 bases left in between. The CDR3 length is 13 residues. Germline V gene sequence: CDR1 DFQATT, CDR2 SNEGSKA (reference sequence). The CDR3, as DNA: TGCAGTGCTAGTATAGGGTCTGGGCAGCCCCAGCATTTT. This encodes CSASIGSGQPQHF.

This clonotype was seen ten or more times. The rearrangement links TRBV10-3 to TRBJ1-1; D ambiguous. Trimming shortened V by 10 bases and J by 1 base, and 16 bases separated the two germline ends. Germline CDR1 is ENHRY and CDR2 is SYGVKD. The CDR3 extends over 14 amino acids. The CDR3 region has the DNA TGTGCCAGCAGCTCTTGGGAGCGGAACACTGAAGCTTTCTTT. This encodes CASSSWERNTEAFF.

Many counts were recorded for this clonotype. The J gene is TRBJ1-1, the V gene TRBV29-1, with 7 bases fitting TRBD1. This CDR3 is built from 14 residues. CDR1 SQVTM and CDR2 ANQGSEA come from the germline V gene. The junction had 7 bases not matched to a gene; V was cut back by 6 bases and J by 0 bases. DNA for the CDR3: TGCAGCGTGGCCGGGGGACAGATGAACACTGAAGCTTTCTTT. It encodes CSVAGGQMNTEAFF. The variable domain in full, with the rest retrieved from reference TRBV29-1 and TRBJ1-1, is SAVISQKPSRDICQRGTSLTIQCQVDSQVTMMFWYRQQPGQSLTLIATANQGSEATYESGFVIDKFPISRPNLTFSTLTVSNMSPEDSSIYLCSVAGGQMNTEAFFGQGTRLTVV.

The J gene is TRBJ1-1, the V gene TRBV25-1; TRBD1 aligns across 11 bases. Losses at the gene ends were 5 bases for V and 5 bases for J; bases not matched to a gene: 4. This CDR3 is 14 amino acids long. Per germline, CDR1 MGHDK and CDR2 SYGVNS. The CDR3 DNA is TGTGCCAGCAGTCAGGGACAGGGGGGGACTGAAGCTTTCTTT. Amino acids: CASSQGQGGTEAFF.

As to this clonotype: In this CDR3 the conserved last residue, phenylalanine or tryptophan, is missing, so a read error is likely. V and J are TRBV10-3 and TRBJ1-2; 7 bases align to TRBD1. V shed 10 bases and J 1 base; nucleotides not matched to a gene: 12. The CDR3 has 15 amino acids. Germline V CDR1 and CDR2: ENHRY, SYGVKD. CDR3 nucleotides: TGTGCCAGCCAAGAGACAGGGAGAGTTAACTATGGCTACACCCTC. Translating gives CASQETGRVNYGYTL.

This clonotype was seen more than once but under ten times. J is TRBJ1-1 and V is TRBV11-2; 7 bases map to TRBD1. This CDR3 region has 15 residues. Germline assignment: CDR1 SGHAT and CDR2 FQNNGV. V lost 4 bases, J lost 4 bases, and 9 bases stayed unmatched. CDR3 loop: CASSSRDSRATEAFF. Written as DNA, the CDR3 is TGTGCCAGCAGCTCCCGGGACAGCCGGGCCACTGAAGCTTTCTTT. Looking up the rest from reference TRBV11-2 and TRBJ1-1 gives the full variable domain: EAGVAQSPRYKIIEKRQSVAFWCNPISGHATLYWYQQILGQGPKLLIQFQNNGVVDDSQLPKDRFSAERLKGVDSTLKIQPAKLEDSAVYLCASSSRDSRATEAFFGQGTRLTVV.

A word on this clonotype: Its ends do not fully match the called genes, so a read error is possible. The chain links TRBV24-1 to TRBJ1-5; possible D gene TRBD1, 5 bases. The CDR3 covers 16 residues. The V gene's germline CDR1 is KGHDR and CDR2 SFDVKD. The CDR3 DNA reads as TGTGCCAGCAGTTTAAGAGCGTACAGGAGCAATCAGCCCCAGCATTTT. This translates into CASSLRAYRSNQPQHF.

In the case of this clonotype: At one boundary the junction diverges from the germline segment, which might be a read error. V and J are TRBV12-3 or TRBV12-4 and TRBJ2-2, with D tentatively TRBD2 (6 bases). The CDR3 length is 15 residues. CDR3 protein: CASSDMGGSDGEPFF. As DNA, the CDR3 is TGTGCCAGCAGTGATATGGGGGGAAGTGACGGGGAGCCGTTTTTT.